This T cell receptor beta chain stems from a study of blood T cell repertoires in COVID-19. Study-wide context: Specimens from acute and convalescent COVID-19 originated in the United States, Italy and Spain. The analysed material was cDNA or gDNA that came from T cells, B-cell-depleted T cells, or PBMCs.

V dropped 4 bases and J dropped 5 bases, with 15 bases sitting between them. Per germline, CDR1 SGHNT and CDR2 YYREEE (reference sequence). The CDR3 consists of 14 residues. Authors' processing steps: Amplification of reference gene primers provided the estimated nucleated cell counts. The data were produced by immunoSEQ multiplex PCR, yet TCRdb's version contains in-frame clones alone and is incomplete. The V and J calls and clone size are taken from that table; D and trimming were inferred from the DNA. The table shows 190,000 or so clones, with 80% to 90% occurring only once. During active infection, Seattle patients enrolled and were then monitored through disease.

The chain combines TRBV5-4 with TRBJ2-5; tentatively, D is TRBD2 (6 bases). Input material: peripheral blood. This sequence originates from a woman older than 75 with COVID-19, enrolled during active disease. In nucleotides, the CDR3 is TGTGCCAGCAGCACGGAGGTGGCGGGGGAGACCCAGTACTTC. Translated: CASSTEVAGETQYF.